These T cell receptor beta chains were read from a single sample in a study of radiotherapy plus CTLA-4 blockade in lung cancer. Data came from immunoSEQ multiplex PCR; TCRdb stores just in-frame clones and leaves some out. The sample has more than 95,000 clones; about four fifths are singletons. The material was peripheral blood, obtained from a patient treated with radiotherapy plus ipilimumab. The origin of the receptors is a human donor with non-small cell lung cancer who had a partial response to radiotherapy plus ipilimumab. Some clones in this sample may be carry-over from other donors' samples. CDR3s include the opening cysteine and the closing phenylalanine or tryptophan. The D gene is left open where the match is weak. Some rows mark clone size as missing; the rest say once, few, many or name a class of expanded clone.

>TRBV28|TRBJ2-7|.|.
CASSLFSGSSSYEQYF
TGTGCCAGCAGTTTATTTTCCGGGAGTTCCTCCTACGAGCAGTACTTC
>TRBV12-5|TRBJ2-1|few|TRBD1
CASGFSGQGRYNEQFF
TGTGCTAGTGGTTTCTCGGGACAGGGAAGGTACAATGAGCAGTTCTTC
>TRBV7-9|TRBJ1-4|.|TRBD1
CASSSGTGFEKLFF
TGTGCCAGCAGCTCCGGGACAGGGTTCGAAAAACTGTTTTTT
>TRBV27|TRBJ2-2|.|TRBD1
CASSKTGVTGELFF
TGTGCCAGCAGTAAAACAGGGGTCACCGGGGAGCTGTTTTTT
>TRBV28|TRBJ1-2|many|TRBD1
CASRGTVRGYTF
TGTGCCAGCAGGGGGACAGTCCGTGGCTACACCTTC
>TRBV7-2|TRBJ2-1|.|TRBD2
CASSSGTSIPHEQFF
TGTGCCAGCAGCTCCGGGACTAGCATCCCCCATGAGCAGTTCTTC
>TRBV7-2|TRBJ2-7|.|TRBD1
CASREGTASSYEQYF
TGTGCCAGCAGAGAGGGGACAGCTTCATCCTACGAGCAGTACTTC
>TRBV5-1|TRBJ1-2|.|.
CASSSARGANYGYTF
TGCGCCAGCAGCTCAGCCCGGGGGGCTAACTATGGCTACACCTTC
>TRBV29-1|TRBJ2-7|.|.
CSVEAAGPYEQYF
TGCAGCGTTGAAGCGGCGGGGCCCTACGAGCAGTACTTC
>TRBV27|TRBJ2-3|.|TRBD2
CASSFLAGTVGGAYTDTQYF
TGTGCCAGCAGTTTCCTAGCGGGTACAGTGGGGGGGGCCTACACAGATACGCAGTATTTT
>TRBV1|TRBJ2-7|.|.
CTRGRGNSGGVDEQYF
TGCACCAGAGGGAGGGGGAATAGCGGGGGGGTCGACGAGCAGTACTTC